These 17 T cell receptor beta chains share one sample of origin, sequenced in a study of shared clonotypes between healthy human individuals (dated by TCRdb to about 2020). Receptor libraries were prepared by the immunoSEQ multiplex PCR assay. This immuneACCESS table, as held by TCRdb, lists in-frame sequences with V and J called but not all clones. Of the missing ones, under half trace to an unresolved V gene in checked studies; the others have no known cause. In all, the sample holds more than 1.2 million clones, and approximately 98.5% of those were seen once. In total, the top ten clones hold around 0.38% of the sample. Sequenced material: naive CD4+ T cells sorted from blood. In the paper's terms, the cell subset or site label means: CD45RA+ positively selected. Receptors were obtained from a man aged 25-40 years in good health.

This chain links TRBV7-9 with TRBJ2-7, with D perhaps matching TRBD1 or TRBD2 (5 bases each). CDR1 is SEHNR, CDR2 FQNEAQ, per germline (reference sequence). This CDR3 has 16 residues. Trimming removed 3 bases at V and 3 bases at J, with 18 bases between. The CDR3 here is CASSFPRSGTVYEQYF. The DNA for the CDR3 is TGTGCCAGCAGCTTCCCTCGGTCCGGGACGGTCTACGAGCAGTACTTC.

CDR3 sequence reads: CASSYHRGNTGELFF. Here the CDR3 DNA reads TGTGCCAGCAGCTATCACAGGGGGAACACCGGGGAGCTGTTTTTT. V and J are TRBV13 and TRBJ2-2, with 7 positions matching TRBD1. Germline trimming cut 4 bases from V and 1 base from J; bases unmatched to any gene: 3. Germline-derived CDR1 and CDR2 are PRHDT and FYEKMQ (reference sequence). This CDR3 is built from 15 residues. The entire variable domain, with the rest obtained from reference TRBV13 and TRBJ2-2, is as follows: AAGVIQSPRHLIKEKRETATLKCYPIPRHDTVYWYQQGPGQDPQFLISFYEKMQSDKGSIPDRFSAQQFSDYHSELNMSSLELGDSALYFCASSYHRGNTGELFFGEGSRLTVL.

The chain links TRBV5-1 to TRBJ2-1; D ambiguous. The germline gives CDR1 SGHRS, CDR2 YFSETQ. This CDR3 has 14 amino acids. The germline V and J ends were trimmed by 2 bases and 8 bases, with 14 bases remaining between them. DNA of the CDR3: TGCGCCAGCAGCTTCCCCGCCACACAATATGAGCAGTTCTTC. It is translated as CASSFPATQYEQFF.

The rearrangement joins TRBV6-5 to TRBJ2-3, with 9 bases aligning to TRBD1. J gave up 8 bases and V 6 bases, and 6 bases lay outside the gene matches. This CDR3 is built from 13 residues. CDR1 and CDR2 (germline): MNHEY, SVGAGI. For the CDR3, the DNA is TGTGCCAGCAGACCACAGGGGGCTGGTACGCAGTATTTT. Its translation is CASRPQGAGTQYF.

The chain has TRBV5-4 and TRBJ2-5, with unresolved D. V lost 1 base and J lost 2, with 3 bases in between. Germline values: CDR1 SGHNT, CDR2 YYREEE (reference sequence). This CDR3 has 12 residues. CDR3 coding DNA: TGTGCCAGCAGCTTGATACAAGAGACCCAGTACTTC. Encoded protein: CASSLIQETQYF.

This chain joins TRBV9 and TRBJ2-7; TRBD2 matches at 10 bases. This CDR3 region has 14 residues. Germline V lookup: CDR1 SGDLS, CDR2 YYNGEE. J lost 9 bases, V lost 0 bases, and 6 bases had no gene match. CDR3 DNA sequence: TGTGCCAGCAGCGTAGGGGCTAGCGGGAGTTCGCAGTACTTC. Its protein product is CASSVGASGSSQYF.

The chain couples TRBV28 to TRBJ2-1, with a tentative D call TRBD1 (6 bases). This CDR3 region has 15 residues. From germline, CDR1 is MDHEN and CDR2 SYDVKM. The V and J ends lost 4 bases and 5 bases respectively, with 15 bases between them. In DNA, the CDR3 is TGTGCCAGCAGTTCCACAGGGTTTACCCACAATGAGCAGTTCTTC. Residues: CASSSTGFTHNEQFF.

The table lists this clone with a few counts. The chain has TRBV28 and TRBJ1-2; D may be TRBD1 (5 bases). Trimming took off 6 bases at V and 8 bases at J, with 16 bases between the two ends. Germline-derived CDR1 and CDR2 are MDHEN and SYDVKM. The CDR3 is 13 amino acids. CDR3 residues: CASRTGLFSGYTF. CDR3 nucleotides: TGTGCCAGCAGGACGGGACTCTTTAGCGGCTACACCTTC.

The chain combines TRBV7-3 with TRBJ2-1, with D perhaps TRBD1 (6 bases). Trimming shortened V by 5 bases and J by 4 bases, and 15 bases separated the two germline ends. This CDR3 spans 15 amino acids. The V gene's germline CDR1 is SGHTA and CDR2 FQGTGA. The CDR3 DNA sequence: TGTGCCAGCAGCGAATCAGACAGGCCGTACAATGAGCAGTTCTTC. Its translation: CASSESDRPYNEQFF. The full variable domain, completed using reference TRBV7-3 and TRBJ2-1, is GAGVSQTPSNKVTEKGKYVELRCDPISGHTALYWYRQSLGQGPEFLIYFQGTGAADDSGLPNDRFFAVRPEGSVSTLKIQRTERGDSAVYLCASSESDRPYNEQFFGPGTRLTVL.

This chain connects TRBV28 to TRBJ2-7; 8 positions match TRBD2. The germline V gene has CDR1 MDHEN and CDR2 SYDVKM. CDR3 size: 15 residues. Trimming took 3 bases from V and 0 from J; bases not matched to a gene: 4. The CDR3 sequence: CASSLAGGVSYEQYF. The CDR3 DNA follows: TGTGCCAGCAGTTTGGCGGGAGGAGTCTCCTACGAGCAGTACTTC. The full variable domain, in which reference TRBV28 and TRBJ2-7 provide the parts outside the CDR3, is DVKVTQSSRYLVKRTGEKVFLECVQDMDHENMFWYRQDPGLGLRLIYFSYDVKMKEKGDIPEGYSVSREKKERFSLILESASTNQTSMYLCASSLAGGVSYEQYFGPGTRLTVT.

The chain combines TRBV7-9 with TRBJ1-1, with 7 bases matching TRBD1. V shed 4 bases and J 1 base; nucleotides not matched to a gene: 6. CDR1 is SEHNR and CDR2 is FQNEAQ in the germline V gene (reference sequence). This CDR3 region has 15 residues. This chain's CDR3 is CASSYRGLANTEAFF. The DNA for the CDR3 is TGTGCCAGCAGCTACAGGGGTTTGGCGAACACTGAAGCTTTCTTT.

The J gene is TRBJ1-2, the V gene TRBV7-2; D gene unclear. This CDR3 is built from 15 residues. The V gene lost 6 bases and the J gene lost 4 bases, with 18 bases spanning the gap. Germline V gene lookup returns CDR1 SGHTA and CDR2 FQGNSA. CDR3 region: CASRPGLLMSYGYTF. CDR3 bases: TGTGCCAGCAGACCGGGTCTCCTCATGAGCTATGGCTACACCTTC.

The chain joins TRBV5-1 to TRBJ2-5; the match to TRBD1 covers 7 bases. The CDR3 totals 14 residues. Germline values: CDR1 SGHRS, CDR2 YFSETQ. J lost 2 bases, V lost 5 bases, and 6 bases had no gene match. The CDR3 here is CASRETGPQETQYF. DNA for the CDR3: TGCGCCAGCAGGGAGACAGGGCCTCAAGAGACCCAGTACTTC.

The chain uses TRBV2 and TRBJ2-5; perhaps D is TRBD1 or TRBD2 (5 bases each). Per germline, CDR1 SNHLY and CDR2 FYNNEI. Trimming shortened V by 4 bases and J by 1 base, and 7 bases separated the two germline ends. The CDR3 has 13 residues. In nucleotides, the CDR3 is TGTGCCAGCAGTGGGGACGCCCAAGAGACCCAGTACTTC. It is translated as CASSGDAQETQYF.

The rearrangement uses TRBV6-1 and TRBJ2-3; tentative D call: TRBD1 (6 bases). This CDR3 has 16 residues. Germline CDR1 is MNHNS and CDR2 is SASEGT. V lost 0 bases and J 1 base, leaving 11 bases between the germline ends. The DNA of the CDR3 is TGTGCCAGCAGTGAAGCCGCGGCAGGGGGCACAGATACGCAGTATTTT. This translates into CASSEAAAGGTDTQYF.

The chain links TRBV2 to TRBJ2-1, with D maybe TRBD2 (5 bases). The germline gives CDR1 SNHLY, CDR2 FYNNEI. The CDR3 totals 14 residues. V gave up 5 bases and J gave up 2 bases, with 10 bases separating them. This CDR3 is CASSSGETYNEQFF. The CDR3 coding sequence is TGTGCCAGCAGTAGCGGAGAAACCTACAATGAGCAGTTCTTC.

With regard to this clone: One end of the junction varies from germline; a read error may be responsible. The chain uses TRBV19 and TRBJ1-4; the match to TRBD1 covers 12 bases. Germline CDR1 LNHDA, CDR2 SQIVND (reference sequence). This CDR3 has 15 residues. The CDR3 sequence is CASRPLGTGGVGTVF. DNA of the CDR3: TGTGCCAGTAGGCCGCTTGGGACAGGGGGCGTCGGTACGGTTTTT.